A selection of T cell receptor beta chains follows, all from one sample in a study of cytomegalovirus exposure and HLA in healthy donors. Libraries were prepared by immunoSEQ multiplex PCR; TCRdb keeps only in-frame clonotypes and omits some of them. The sample includes 110,000 to 150,000 clones, about three quarters of them seen just once. Sequenced sample: PBMCs. Receptors were obtained from a male donor in good health and CMV-seronegative. CDR3s include the opening cysteine and the closing phenylalanine or tryptophan. A D gene is named only where the DNA matches it firmly. For some rows the clone size is stated as once, few or many, or as a class when expanded; others skip it.

V gene: TRBV10-2
D gene: TRBD2
clone size: NA
J gene: TRBJ2-1
CDR3 protein: CASSLAGGQGEQFF
CDR3 DNA: TGCGCCAGCAGCCTCGCGGGGGGGCAGGGTGAGCAGTTCTTC

V gene: TRBV7-9
D gene: TRBD1
clone size: NA
J gene: TRBJ1-6
CDR3 protein: CASSPNLGGDSPLHF
CDR3 DNA: TGTGCCAGCAGCCCTAATCTAGGGGGCGATTCACCCCTCCACTTT

V gene: TRBV11-3
D gene: NA
clone size: NA
J gene: TRBJ2-1
CDR3 protein: CASSLEGGLEQFF
CDR3 DNA: TGTGCCAGCAGCTTAGAGGGCGGACTGGAGCAGTTCTTC

V gene: TRBV9
D gene: TRBD2
clone size: NA
J gene: TRBJ2-1
CDR3 protein: CASSVVGGGSYNEQFF
CDR3 DNA: TGTGCCAGCAGCGTAGTTGGGGGGGGTAGCTACAATGAGCAGTTCTTC

V gene: TRBV9
D gene: NA
clone size: NA
J gene: TRBJ2-2
CDR3 protein: CASSPQVGQSTGELFF
CDR3 DNA: TGTGCCAGCAGCCCACAAGTTGGGCAGAGCACCGGGGAGCTGTTTTTT

V gene: TRBV4-1
D gene: TRBD2
clone size: NA
J gene: TRBJ2-3
CDR3 protein: CASSLPLAGERTDTQYF
CDR3 DNA: TGCGCCAGCAGCCTTCCTCTAGCGGGAGAACGCACAGATACGCAGTATTTT

V gene: TRBV9
D gene: TRBD1
clone size: once
J gene: TRBJ2-1
CDR3 protein: CASSPLSRDRGRIEQFF
CDR3 DNA: TGTGCCAGCAGCCCCCTAAGCCGGGACAGGGGGCGCATTGAGCAGTTCTTC

V gene: TRBV7-2
D gene: NA
clone size: NA
J gene: TRBJ1-2
CDR3 protein: CASSLGTANYGYTF
CDR3 DNA: TGTGCCAGCAGCTTAGGGACAGCTAACTATGGCTACACCTTC

V gene: TRBV19
D gene: TRBD1
clone size: NA
J gene: TRBJ2-7
CDR3 protein: CASSISGRGTGAYEQYF
CDR3 DNA: TGTGCCAGTAGTATCTCTGGCCGAGGGACAGGAGCCTACGAGCAGTACTTC

V gene: TRBV28
D gene: NA
clone size: few
J gene: TRBJ1-2
CDR3 protein: CASSLLGQTYGYTF
CDR3 DNA: TGTGCCAGCAGTTTACTTGGACAGACCTATGGCTACACCTTC

V gene: TRBV11-2
D gene: NA
clone size: NA
J gene: TRBJ2-1
CDR3 protein: CASSLGQGTGNEQFF
CDR3 DNA: TGTGCCAGCAGCTTAGGCCAAGGCACAGGGAATGAGCAGTTCTTC